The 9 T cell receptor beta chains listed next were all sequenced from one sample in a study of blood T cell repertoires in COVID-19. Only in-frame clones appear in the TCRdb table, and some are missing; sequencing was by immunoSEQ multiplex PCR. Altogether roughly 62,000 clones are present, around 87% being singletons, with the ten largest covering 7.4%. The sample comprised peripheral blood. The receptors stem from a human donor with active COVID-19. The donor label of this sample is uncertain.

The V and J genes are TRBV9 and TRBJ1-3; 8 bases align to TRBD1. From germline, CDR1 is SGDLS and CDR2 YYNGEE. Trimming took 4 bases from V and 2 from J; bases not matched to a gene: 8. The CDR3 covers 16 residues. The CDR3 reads CASSPQGQGAGNTIYF. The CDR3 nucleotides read TGTGCCAGCAGCCCACAAGGACAGGGAGCTGGAAACACCATATATTTT. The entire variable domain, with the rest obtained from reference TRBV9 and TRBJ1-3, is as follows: DSGVTQTPKHLITATGQRVTLRCSPRSGDLSVYWYQQSLDQGLQFLIQYYNGEERAKGNILERFSAQQFPDLHSELNLSSLELGDSALYFCASSPQGQGAGNTIYFGEGSWLTVV.

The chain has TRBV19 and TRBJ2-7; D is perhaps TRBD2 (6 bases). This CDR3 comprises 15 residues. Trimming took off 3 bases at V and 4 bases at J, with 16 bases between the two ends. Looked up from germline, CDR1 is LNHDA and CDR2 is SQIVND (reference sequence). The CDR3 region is CASSIHSGVVYEQYF. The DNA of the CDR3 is TGTGCCAGTAGTATTCATTCGGGAGTCGTGTACGAGCAGTACTTC.

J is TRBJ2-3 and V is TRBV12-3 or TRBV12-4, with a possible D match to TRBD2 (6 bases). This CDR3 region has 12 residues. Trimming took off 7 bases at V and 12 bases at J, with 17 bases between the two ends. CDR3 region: CASTVSGLTQYF. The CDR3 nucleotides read TGTGCCAGCACCGTCTCGGGACTCACACAGTATTTT.

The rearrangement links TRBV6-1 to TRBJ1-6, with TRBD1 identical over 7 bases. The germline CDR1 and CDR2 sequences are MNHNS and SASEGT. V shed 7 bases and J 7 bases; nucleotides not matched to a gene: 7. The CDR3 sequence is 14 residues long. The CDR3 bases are TGTGCCAGCAAGGCGGGACAGCAAAATTCACCCCTCCACTTT. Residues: CASKAGQQNSPLHF.

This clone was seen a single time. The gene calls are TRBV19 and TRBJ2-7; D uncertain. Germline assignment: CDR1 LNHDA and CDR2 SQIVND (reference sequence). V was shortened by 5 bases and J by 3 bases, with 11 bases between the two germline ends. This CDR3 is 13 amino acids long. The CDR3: CASSDASRYEQYF. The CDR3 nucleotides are TGTGCCAGTAGTGACGCTAGTCGCTACGAGCAGTACTTC.

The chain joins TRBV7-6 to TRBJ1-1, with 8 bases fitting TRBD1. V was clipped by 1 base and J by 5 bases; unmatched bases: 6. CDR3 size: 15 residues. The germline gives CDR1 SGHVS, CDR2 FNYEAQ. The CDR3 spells CASSLEDRERTEAFF. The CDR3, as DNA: TGTGCCAGCAGCTTAGAGGACAGGGAAAGGACTGAAGCTTTCTTT.

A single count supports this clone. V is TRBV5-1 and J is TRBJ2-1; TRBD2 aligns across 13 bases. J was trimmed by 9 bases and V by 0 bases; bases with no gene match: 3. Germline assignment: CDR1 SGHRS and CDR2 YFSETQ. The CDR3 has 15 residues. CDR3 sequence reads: CASSLALAGGSEQFF. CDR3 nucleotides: TGCGCCAGCAGCTTGGCACTAGCGGGAGGGAGTGAGCAGTTCTTC.

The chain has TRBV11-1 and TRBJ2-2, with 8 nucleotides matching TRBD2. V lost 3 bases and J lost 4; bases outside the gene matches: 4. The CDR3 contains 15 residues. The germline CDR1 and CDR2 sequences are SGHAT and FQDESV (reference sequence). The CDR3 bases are TGTGCCAGCAGCTTCCCGGGAGGGAGCACCGGGGAGCTGTTTTTT. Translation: CASSFPGGSTGELFF.

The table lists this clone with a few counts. CDR3: CASSATSGGYNEQFF. The DNA of the CDR3 is TGTGCCAGCAGCGCTACTAGCGGGGGCTACAATGAGCAGTTCTTC. This chain uses TRBV9 with TRBJ2-1; TRBD2 matches at 11 bases. In germline, CDR1 is SGDLS, CDR2 YYNGEE. The CDR3 loop spans 15 amino acids. V trimming: 3 bases; J trimming: 3 bases; junction bases outside the gene matches: 2.